This T cell receptor beta chain originates from a study of brain T cells in children with intractable seizures (dated by TCRdb to the early 2020s). With regard to the full study: A NanoString immunology panel was first used to screen resected brain tissue from 40 to 60 pediatric epilepsy surgery cases for immune gene transcripts. Among the roughly 12 selected surgery cases, eight also had pre-surgery blood sequenced, leaving four with brain tissue only. The research as a whole found: Viral specificity was inferred solely from CDR3 sequence similarity, and the HCMV serostatus of the patients was not known. Because sequencing depth differed between pre- and post-surgery blood, the absence of clones from the pre-surgery sample may reflect undersampling.

The immunoSEQ assay was used to generate TCR beta chain sequences from genomic DNA. For the original study's pipeline: CDR3 sequences not starting with the conserved framework cysteine at position 104 were manually removed. Clonality was calculated as one minus the normalized Shannon's Diversity Index, with values ranging from 0 (maximal diversity) to 1 (oligoclonal). Chi-squared comparison-of-proportions tests assessed whether the same CDR3 differed in frequency between samples, such as brain versus blood. Public clonotypes were found by searching immuneACCESS, and the VDJdb browser was used to assess similarity to known antiviral clonotypes. This immuneACCESS table, as held by TCRdb, lists in-frame sequences with V and J called but not all clones. Of the missing ones, under half trace to an unresolved V gene in checked studies; the others have no known cause. Clone size and V and J calls were adopted from that table, with D and trimming inferred from the DNA. The sample table shows about 80,000 clones, and around 91% are seen once. The ten largest clones represent 20% to 25% of the sample.

With respect to this clone: What this receptor recognizes is not known. No base qualities exist here, and no much larger clone lies one base off it.

The germline V end is reduced by 9 bases and the J end by 5 bases; junction bases left unmatched: 13. The CDR3 sequence holds 14 residues, the cysteine and phenylalanine included. Only the CDR3 portion is preserved as DNA: 42 bases, with reading frame beginning at the first base. Reading the germline V gene gives CDR1 SGDLS and CDR2 YYNGEE. The label giving this sample's time point can be read as: resected brain tissue, or blood drawn just prior to surgery. The surgery cases with the highest brain T cell transcript signatures were chosen for TCR beta chain sequencing of brain tissue, and also of blood when blood was available. Prior to surgery, the patients had been treated with at least one anti-epileptic drug. TCR-sequenced patients were children with drug-resistant epilepsy due to tuberous sclerosis complex, focal cortical dysplasia, Rasmussen encephalitis or hemimegalencephaly. The blood samples were collected right before the epilepsy surgery. Bulk genomic DNA was isolated from unsorted brain tissue and whole blood using the Monarch genomic DNA purification kit.

Sample: peripheral blood, taken at surgery. The chain links TRBV9 with TRBJ1-2, and 7 junction bases match TRBD1. The sequence derives from a girl aged 2-10 years with Rasmussen encephalitis and intractable seizures. Here the CDR3 is given as CATPRWDSPYGYTF. The DNA sequence is given as TGTGCCACCCCACGTTGGGACAGTCCGTATGGCTACACCTTC.